Following are 2 T cell receptor beta chains from one sample sequenced in a study of T cells in Graves' hyperthyroidism and ophthalmopathy. Amplified regions were TCR beta CDR3 sequences from RNA transcripts. HTBI primers were the set used in a first-round RT-PCR of the TCR CDR3. TCRdb re-analysed the multiplex PCR reads in MiXCR, keeping a single row per CDR3 protein. The profile shows approximately 610,000 distinct CDR3 sequences, under 15% of them singletons. The sequencing input was blood. These receptors came from a woman aged 40 to 55 with Graves' ophthalmopathy.

This clonotype was seen at least ten times. The rearrangement links TRBV30 to TRBJ2-7; weak D call: TRBD2 (5 bases). Between the trimmed V and J ends, which lost 2 bases and 3 bases, there was a span of 8 bases. Germline values: CDR1 GTSNPN, CDR2 SVGIG (reference sequence). The CDR3 runs 12 residues. The CDR3 bases are TGTGCCTGGAGTACGGGGAACTACGAGCAGTACTTC. This encodes CAWSTGNYEQYF.

This clonotype was detected many times. The chain carries TRBV6-1 and TRBJ2-7; 8 positions match TRBD1. Losses at the gene ends were 7 bases for V and 4 bases for J; bases not matched to a gene: 9. This CDR3 is 14 amino acids long. CDR1 is MNHNS, CDR2 SASEGT, per germline. Here the CDR3 reads CASKPGQVFYEQYF. CDR3 DNA sequence: TGTGCCAGCAAGCCGGGACAGGTATTTTACGAGCAGTACTTC.